This T cell receptor (beta chain) appears in the sequencing data of a study of blood T cells in healthy people across ages. Study as a whole: Template switching picked up about one barcoded beta molecule for each two T cells.

The germline CDR1 and CDR2 sequences are SGDLS and YYNGEE. V trimming: 6 bases; J trimming: 5 bases; junction bases outside the gene matches: 9. The CDR3 is made up of 14 amino acids. Comment on this clonotype: Its antigen is unidentified.

The use of a sample-barcoded 5' primer and a J-beta primer mix characterized a second PCR of 7 to 11 cycles. TCRdb redid the calling of the 5' RACE reads with MiXCR, one entry per CDR3 protein. The profile shows about 290,000 distinct CDR3 sequences, around 29% of them singletons. Overall study findings and caveats: Per million T cells, TCR beta diversity dropped about linearly as age rose. More naive CD4+ cells and higher diversity marked long-lived donors relative to aged donors.

The chain combines TRBV9 with TRBJ1-1; 8 bases are a match to TRBD1. The sample consisted of blood. The sequence came from a woman in her seventies in good health. CDR3 sequence reads: CASTRQGIGTEAFF. The CDR3 DNA follows: TGTGCCAGCACCCGACAGGGGATAGGGACTGAAGCTTTCTTT.